This is a list of T cell receptor beta chains from one sample in a study of spatial heterogeneity in lung cancer. Using its own MiXCR run on the 5' RACE reads, TCRdb lists one record per CDR3 protein. Here the sample spans fewer than 40,000 distinct CDR3 sequences, around 7.5% being singletons. The material sequenced was PBMCs, taken at surgery. The source of these receptors is a male donor with early-stage non-small cell lung cancer. Both conserved end residues are part of each CDR3. A D gene is named only where the DNA matches it firmly. Some rows have no size entry. The others give once, few or many, or a class for an expanded clone.

CDR3aa,CDR3nt,d_gene,v_gene,j_gene,abundance
CASSFQGKETQYF,TGTGCCAGCAGCTTTCAGGGTAAAGAGACCCAGTACTTC,NA,TRBV7-8,TRBJ2-5,many
CASNRIGSTIINEQFF,TGTGCCAGCAACCGGATAGGGTCTACAATTATAAATGAGCAGTTCTTC,NA,TRBV5-6,TRBJ2-1,NA
CSASRTSGRDIQYF,TGCAGTGCTAGCCGAACTAGCGGGAGGGACATTCAGTACTTC,TRBD2,TRBV20-1,TRBJ2-4,many
CASSYVGTDTQYF,TGTGCCAGCAGTTATGTGGGCACAGATACGCAGTATTTT,NA,TRBV6-5,TRBJ2-3,NA
CASSKATGGFDEKLFF,TGTGCCAGCAGCAAAGCGACAGGGGGCTTTGATGAAAAACTGTTTTTT,TRBD1,TRBV6-2/TRBV6-3,TRBJ1-4,few
CASSPTYNQETQYF,TGTGCCAGCAGCCCCACGTACAACCAAGAGACCCAGTACTTC,NA,TRBV7-3,TRBJ2-5,NA
CSAPETGGASPLHF,TGCAGTGCTCCGGAGACAGGGGGCGCCTCACCCCTCCACTTT,TRBD1,TRBV20-1,TRBJ1-6,NA
CSVDLSLGTEAFF,TGCAGCGTTGACCTTAGTCTCGGGACTGAAGCTTTCTTT,NA,TRBV29-1,TRBJ1-1,few
CASSPGQGARNEQFF,TGTGCCAGCAGCCCGGGACAGGGGGCGAGGAATGAGCAGTTCTTC,TRBD1,TRBV7-3,TRBJ2-1,many
CSAPLGGAGTEAFF,TGCAGTGCACCCTTGGGGGGGGCGGGCACTGAAGCTTTCTTT,NA,TRBV20-1,TRBJ1-1,NA
CASSWTANTGELFF,TGTGCCAGCAGCTGGACAGCGAACACCGGGGAGCTGTTTTTT,NA,TRBV6-5,TRBJ2-2,few
CASSPGQGADTEAFF,TGTGCCAGCAGTCCGGGACAGGGGGCGGACACTGAAGCTTTCTTT,TRBD1,TRBV12-3/TRBV12-4,TRBJ1-1,many
CASSYSTGGLNEQFF,TGTGCCAGCAGTTACTCCACAGGGGGACTCAATGAGCAGTTCTTC,TRBD1,TRBV6-5,TRBJ2-1,many
CASSYSVSGSTDTQYF,TGTGCCAGCAGTTACTCAGTGTCCGGGAGCACAGATACGCAGTATTTT,NA,TRBV6-5,TRBJ2-3,many
CASSLAGTSGGKTQYF,TGTGCCAGCAGCTTGGCCGGGACTAGCGGCGGGAAGACCCAGTACTTC,TRBD2,TRBV5-6,TRBJ2-5,NA
CASSLEMGRGSSPLHF,TGCGCCAGCAGCCTGGAAATGGGCAGGGGATCTTCACCCCTCCACTTT,NA,TRBV5-1,TRBJ1-6,many
CASSQDWGQAYGYTF,TGCGCCAGCAGCCAAGATTGGGGGCAGGCTTATGGCTACACCTTC,NA,TRBV4-3,TRBJ1-2,many
CASSYWRGAGELFF,TGTGCCAGCAGTTACTGGAGGGGTGCCGGGGAGCTGTTTTTT,NA,TRBV6-2/TRBV6-3,TRBJ2-2,many
CAISEPLTSSTDTQYF,TGTGCCATCAGTGAGCCTCTTACTTCCTCCACAGATACGCAGTATTTT,NA,TRBV10-3,TRBJ2-3,many
CASTDFGTSGGYEQYF,TGTGCCAGCACCGACTTTGGGACTAGCGGGGGATACGAGCAGTACTTC,TRBD2,TRBV6-5,TRBJ2-7,NA
CASSQDRSVAEKLFF,TGTGCCAGCAGCCAAGATCGAAGTGTTGCTGAAAAACTGTTTTTT,NA,TRBV4-2,TRBJ1-4,many
CAISETGGGNQPQHF,TGTGCCATCAGTGAGACGGGCGGGGGGAATCAGCCCCAGCATTTT,NA,TRBV10-3,TRBJ1-5,many
CASSMGQQNTEAFF,TGTGCCAGCAGTATGGGACAACAGAACACTGAAGCTTTCTTT,NA,TRBV12-3/TRBV12-4,TRBJ1-1,few
CASTDSGRTDTQYF,TGTGCCAGCACAGACAGCGGTCGCACAGATACGCAGTATTTT,NA,TRBV12-3/TRBV12-4,TRBJ2-3,many
CSVEEPEPGANVLTF,TGCAGCGTTGAAGAACCCGAGCCCGGGGCCAACGTCCTGACTTTC,NA,TRBV29-1,TRBJ2-6,many
CASSSSGGAKNIQYF,TGTGCCAGCAGCTCCAGCGGGGGAGCCAAAAACATTCAGTACTTC,TRBD2,TRBV5-4,TRBJ2-4,few
CASSVWDSEKLFF,TGTGCCAGCAGCGTATGGGACAGCGAAAAACTGTTTTTT,TRBD1,TRBV5-6,TRBJ1-4,NA
CASSQEASGRTTGANVLTF,TGCGCCAGCAGCCAAGAAGCTAGCGGGAGAACAACTGGGGCCAACGTCCTGACTTTC,TRBD2,TRBV4-1,TRBJ2-6,many
CATSRGTGFAEKLFF,TGTGCCACCAGCAGAGGGACAGGGTTTGCTGAAAAACTGTTTTTT,TRBD1,TRBV15,TRBJ1-4,NA
CSVEGGPFSGDTQYF,TGCAGCGTTGAAGGGGGGCCTTTTTCCGGGGATACGCAGTATTTT,NA,TRBV29-1,TRBJ2-3,many
CASSPGRDVGYTF,TGTGCCAGCTCACCGGGCAGGGATGTTGGCTACACCTTC,NA,TRBV18,TRBJ1-2,few
CASSLAGQEKLFF,TGTGCCAGCAGCTTAGCGGGACAGGAAAAACTGTTTTTT,TRBD1,TRBV7-9,TRBJ1-4,many
CASSQLRNTGELFF,TGTGCCAGCAGCCAGCTCCGGAACACCGGGGAGCTGTTTTTT,NA,TRBV14,TRBJ2-2,NA
CSADSGTGAHGYTF,TGCAGTGCGGACTCCGGGACAGGGGCTCATGGCTACACCTTC,TRBD1,TRBV20-1,TRBJ1-2,few
CASSVRGRNEQFF,TGTGCCAGCAGCGTAAGGGGTAGGAATGAGCAGTTCTTC,NA,TRBV9,TRBJ2-1,many
CSARDLKRITQETQYF,TGCAGTGCTAGAGATCTTAAGCGTATAACCCAAGAGACCCAGTACTTC,NA,TRBV20-1,TRBJ2-5,NA
CASSPTPGYTEAFF,TGTGCCAGCAGCCCAACGCCGGGGTACACTGAAGCTTTCTTT,NA,TRBV7-2,TRBJ1-1,many
CASSFNEQFF,TGTGCCAGCAGCTTCAATGAGCAGTTCTTC,NA,TRBV7-2,TRBJ2-1,medium-sized
CASRGQPERGGGEKLFF,TGCGCCAGCAGAGGCCAGCCTGAAAGGGGAGGCGGTGAAAAACTGTTTTTT,NA,TRBV5-1,TRBJ1-4,many
CASSLDWGGAHEQFF,TGTGCCAGCAGCTTAGATTGGGGAGGGGCCCATGAGCAGTTCTTC,TRBD2,TRBV11-2,TRBJ2-1,many
CSASRQAGNEKLFF,TGCAGTGCTAGTCGACAGGCGGGTAATGAAAAACTGTTTTTT,NA,TRBV20-1,TRBJ1-4,NA
CASSYPRQGSSRTEAFF,TGTGCCAGCAGTTACCCTAGACAGGGCTCCTCCCGCACTGAAGCTTTCTTT,TRBD1,TRBV6-6,TRBJ1-1,NA
CASSTGTGARQPQHF,TGCGCCAGCAGCACGGGGACAGGGGCTCGACAGCCCCAGCATTTT,TRBD1,TRBV5-1,TRBJ1-5,few
CASSFQVGEQFF,TGTGCCAGCAGCTTCCAGGTTGGTGAGCAGTTCTTC,NA,TRBV11-3,TRBJ2-1,few
CASSLDRGRRGTGELFF,TGTGCCAGCAGCTTAGATCGGGGTCGCCGAGGGACCGGGGAGCTGTTTTTT,NA,TRBV11-2,TRBJ2-2,NA
CSARDPSSGTPETQYF,TGCAGTGCTAGAGACCCGAGTAGCGGCACCCCGGAGACCCAGTACTTC,NA,TRBV20-1,TRBJ2-5,NA
CASSYSSPFKDEQFF,TGTGCCAGCAGTTACTCGAGCCCCTTCAAGGATGAGCAGTTCTTC,NA,TRBV6-2/TRBV6-3,TRBJ2-1,many
CASRGRGRGTDTQYF,TGTGCCAGCAGGGGGCGAGGTAGGGGGACAGATACGCAGTATTTT,NA,TRBV5-6,TRBJ2-3,many
CASSDRNTGELFF,TGTGCCAGCTCGGACAGGAACACCGGGGAGCTGTTTTTT,NA,TRBV18,TRBJ2-2,many